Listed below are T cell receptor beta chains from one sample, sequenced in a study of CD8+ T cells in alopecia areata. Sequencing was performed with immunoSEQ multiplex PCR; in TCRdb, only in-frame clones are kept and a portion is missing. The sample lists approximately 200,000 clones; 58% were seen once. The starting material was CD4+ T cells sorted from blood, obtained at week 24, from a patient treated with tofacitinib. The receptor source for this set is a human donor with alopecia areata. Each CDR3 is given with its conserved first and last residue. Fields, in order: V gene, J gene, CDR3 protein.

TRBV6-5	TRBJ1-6	CASSYSQGNSPLHF
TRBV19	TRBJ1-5	CASTGAGNYQPQHF
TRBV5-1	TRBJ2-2	CASSLGDPGGELFF
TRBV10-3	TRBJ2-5	CAISDPDREETQYF
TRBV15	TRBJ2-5	CAATTQGQETQYF
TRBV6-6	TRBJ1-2	CASRSDRARGYTF
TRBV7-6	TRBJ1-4	CASSIHNRGTNEKLFF
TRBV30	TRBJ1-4	CAWSVYFGGPDNEKLFF
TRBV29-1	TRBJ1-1	CSANGRSGTEAFF
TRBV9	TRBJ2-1	CASSPSLEVIFF
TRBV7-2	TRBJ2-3	CASSPERGNTQYF
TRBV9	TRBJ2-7	CASSARDRGQYEQYF
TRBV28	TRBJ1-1	CASRMDRGSTEAFF
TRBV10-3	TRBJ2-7	CAISARGAYEQYF
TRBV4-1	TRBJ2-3	CASSQWSQLDTQYF
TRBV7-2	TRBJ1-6	CASSPEGSFLGPLHF
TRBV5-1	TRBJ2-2	CASSIKQGQTTGELFF
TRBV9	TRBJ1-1	CASSVQPGSNTEAFF
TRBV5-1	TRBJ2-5	CASSLLAEEKETQYF
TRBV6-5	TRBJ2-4	CASSYRGDRGNIQYF
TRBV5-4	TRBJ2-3	CASSFERSDTQYF
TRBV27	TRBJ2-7	CASSPPRTGGLTSGPYEQYF
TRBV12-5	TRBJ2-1	CASGLGGSSYNEQFF
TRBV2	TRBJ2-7	CASSRGSSYEQYF
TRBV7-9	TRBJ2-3	CASSSSGGDTQYF
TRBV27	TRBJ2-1	CASSYSSGGHNEQFF
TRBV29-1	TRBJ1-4	CSVGGPGQGGEKLFF
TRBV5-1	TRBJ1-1	CASSRDRGEAEAFF
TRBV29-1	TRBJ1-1	CSVTGVNTEAFF
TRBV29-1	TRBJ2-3	CSVEQASTDTQYF
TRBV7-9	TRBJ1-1	CASSHSGAEAFF
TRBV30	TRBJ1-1	CAWDRGTLNTEAFF
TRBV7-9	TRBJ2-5	CASAQGGGTQYF
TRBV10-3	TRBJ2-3	CAIRSTDTQYF
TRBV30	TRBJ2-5	CAWNKGTRETQYF
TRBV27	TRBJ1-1	CASTPLGDRGTEAFF
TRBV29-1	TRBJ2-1	CSVDEPQPRAKPRSNEQFF
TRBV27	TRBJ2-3	CASSLWREDTDTQYF
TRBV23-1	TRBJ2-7	CASSRRTGGYEQYF
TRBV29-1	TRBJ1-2	CSVEHQGRGGYTF
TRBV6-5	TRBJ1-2	CASRRTGLYGYTF
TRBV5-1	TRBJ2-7	CASSLVGASVEQYF
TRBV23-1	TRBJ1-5	CASSHSGGNQPQHF
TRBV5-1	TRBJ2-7	CASSWQGGSSYEQYF
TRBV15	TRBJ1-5	CATSREIDTQPQHF
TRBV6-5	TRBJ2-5	CASSYASGASQETQYF
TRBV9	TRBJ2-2	CASSVRGGRAGELFF